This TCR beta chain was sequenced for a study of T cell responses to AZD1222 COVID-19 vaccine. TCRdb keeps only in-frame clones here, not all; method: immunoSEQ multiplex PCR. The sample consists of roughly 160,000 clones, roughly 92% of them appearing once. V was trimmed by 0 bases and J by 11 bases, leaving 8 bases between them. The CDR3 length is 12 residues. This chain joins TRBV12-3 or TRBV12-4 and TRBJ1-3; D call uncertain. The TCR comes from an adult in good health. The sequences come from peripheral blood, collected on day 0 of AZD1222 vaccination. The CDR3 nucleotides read TGTGCCAGCAGTTTAGCGCCTAGCCCCATATATTTT. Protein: CASSLAPSPIYF.